This is a list of T cell receptor beta chains from one sample in a study of cytomegalovirus exposure and HLA in healthy donors. The repertoire was sequenced with immunoSEQ multiplex PCR; TCRdb's copy has only in-frame clones and lacks some. The sample holds tens of thousands of clones; around 79% are singletons and the top ten take around 4.2%. The specimen sequenced was PBMCs. The receptors here all came from a man aged 40-55 years in good health and CMV-seronegative. The conserved cysteine and the conserved F or W are not part of the CDR3 here. Each record gives: J gene, clone size, D gene, V gene, CDR3 protein. The D gene is left open where the match is weak. Rows may omit the clone size; those that give it use once, few, many or a size class.

j_gene: TRBJ2-5
abundance: -
d_gene: TRBD2
v_gene: TRBV29-1
CDR3aa: SVGLAGGGETQY

j_gene: TRBJ1-3
abundance: -
d_gene: -
v_gene: TRBV9
CDR3aa: ASSVVGENTIY

j_gene: TRBJ2-7
abundance: -
d_gene: TRBD1
v_gene: TRBV5-1
CDR3aa: ASSIGQGAFEQY

j_gene: TRBJ2-3
abundance: -
d_gene: -
v_gene: TRBV18
CDR3aa: ASSPLTTTGTDTQY

j_gene: TRBJ1-5
abundance: -
d_gene: -
v_gene: TRBV6-1
CDR3aa: ASSEARLTGKNQPQH

j_gene: TRBJ2-1
abundance: -
d_gene: -
v_gene: TRBV2
CDR3aa: ASPGRRTSYNEQF

j_gene: TRBJ1-2
abundance: -
d_gene: TRBD1
v_gene: TRBV28
CDR3aa: ASTYPRGQGYGYT

j_gene: TRBJ2-2
abundance: -
d_gene: -
v_gene: TRBV6-1
CDR3aa: ASTGQRGLF

j_gene: TRBJ1-1
abundance: -
d_gene: TRBD1
v_gene: TRBV30
CDR3aa: AWTGGSDTEAF

j_gene: TRBJ1-5
abundance: -
d_gene: -
v_gene: TRBV7-2
CDR3aa: ASSLKGGTHGLQPQH

j_gene: TRBJ2-4
abundance: -
d_gene: -
v_gene: TRBV28
CDR3aa: ASSLGASLKNIQY

j_gene: TRBJ2-1
abundance: -
d_gene: -
v_gene: TRBV29-1
CDR3aa: SVVVGASYNEQF

j_gene: TRBJ2-5
abundance: -
d_gene: -
v_gene: TRBV28
CDR3aa: ASSFPRLAETQY

j_gene: TRBJ2-7
abundance: -
d_gene: TRBD1
v_gene: TRBV5-1
CDR3aa: ASSLAGTGVYEQY

j_gene: TRBJ1-2
abundance: -
d_gene: TRBD1
v_gene: TRBV19
CDR3aa: ASSMRAGGGGGYT

j_gene: TRBJ2-7
abundance: -
d_gene: -
v_gene: TRBV30
CDR3aa: AWSRSSFTYEQY

j_gene: TRBJ1-5
abundance: once
d_gene: -
v_gene: TRBV7-8
CDR3aa: ASSLGAGVHNQPQH

j_gene: TRBJ2-1
abundance: -
d_gene: -
v_gene: TRBV14
CDR3aa: ASSQDHGDEQF

j_gene: TRBJ1-6
abundance: few
d_gene: -
v_gene: TRBV4-3
CDR3aa: ASSQGTRQVNNSPLH

j_gene: TRBJ2-7
abundance: -
d_gene: TRBD2
v_gene: TRBV7-8
CDR3aa: ASRPPGGRAEGDYEQY

j_gene: TRBJ1-2
abundance: once
d_gene: TRBD1
v_gene: TRBV5-1
CDR3aa: ASSGGTGGKDGYT

j_gene: TRBJ2-3
abundance: -
d_gene: -
v_gene: TRBV9
CDR3aa: ASSLARATDTQY

j_gene: TRBJ2-3
abundance: -
d_gene: TRBD1
v_gene: TRBV12-5
CDR3aa: ASGAGTGSTDTQY

j_gene: TRBJ1-2
abundance: -
d_gene: -
v_gene: TRBV28
CDR3aa: ASRDTSNYGYT

j_gene: TRBJ2-1
abundance: -
d_gene: -
v_gene: TRBV30
CDR3aa: AWSQRDSLGF

j_gene: TRBJ2-1
abundance: -
d_gene: -
v_gene: TRBV7-2
CDR3aa: ASSEDYSSYNEQF

j_gene: TRBJ2-7
abundance: -
d_gene: TRBD2
v_gene: TRBV6-6
CDR3aa: ASSYSGISSYEQY

j_gene: TRBJ1-1
abundance: few
d_gene: -
v_gene: TRBV5-5
CDR3aa: ASSLLGGNTEAF

j_gene: TRBJ1-5
abundance: -
d_gene: TRBD1
v_gene: TRBV10-3
CDR3aa: AISESTGAVQPQH

j_gene: TRBJ2-7
abundance: few
d_gene: -
v_gene: TRBV5-4
CDR3aa: ASSSTDTYEQY

j_gene: TRBJ2-7
abundance: once
d_gene: -
v_gene: TRBV4-3
CDR3aa: ASSQWQGGSYEQY

j_gene: TRBJ2-1
abundance: -
d_gene: -
v_gene: TRBV5-4
CDR3aa: ASSRRQVNEQF

j_gene: TRBJ2-5
abundance: few
d_gene: -
v_gene: TRBV6-1
CDR3aa: ASSEGFNQGETQY

j_gene: TRBJ2-1
abundance: -
d_gene: TRBD2
v_gene: TRBV27
CDR3aa: ASSAGTSGHNEQF

j_gene: TRBJ2-4
abundance: -
d_gene: -
v_gene: TRBV7-2
CDR3aa: ASSSSVGLGAKNIQY

j_gene: TRBJ2-4
abundance: -
d_gene: -
v_gene: TRBV7-3
CDR3aa: ASSSPNENIQY

j_gene: -
abundance: -
d_gene: -
v_gene: TRBV29-1
CDR3aa: SVSETYEQY